The sequence of this T cell receptor (beta chain) was determined in a study of CD8 T cells in ankylosing spondylitis. This clonotype has a handful of counts. Its target is not known. Study observations and caveats: In ankylosing spondylitis blood, a motif of fewer than 10 highly homologous TCR beta variants appeared characteristic.

Per the germline V gene, CDR1 is MNHEY and CDR2 is SMNVEV (reference sequence). CDR3 length: 13 amino acids. V lost 7 bases, J lost 0 bases, and 9 bases lay in between. From the 5' RACE reads, TCRdb called clonotypes with MiXCR, one entry per CDR3 protein. The data hold over 600,000 distinct CDR3 sequences, with around 20% observed a single time. Sequencing was carried out using blood, either unsorted or a sorted T cell fraction (not recorded which). The source is a male donor with ankylosing spondylitis. The genes are TRBV27 and TRBJ2-5; tentative D call: TRBD2 (6 bases). CDR3 nucleotides: TGTGCCAGCATGGCGGGGAACCAAGAGACCCAGTACTTC. Its protein is CASMAGNQETQYF.